A single sample is the source of the 14 T cell receptor beta chains below, sequenced in a study of blood T cell repertoires in COVID-19. Generated by immunoSEQ multiplex PCR, the TCRdb table keeps only in-frame clones and is missing some. Of approximately 260,000 clones listed, roughly nine tenths were seen once; the top ten hold 1.5% to 2%. Sequenced input: PBMCs or T cells enriched from blood (not recorded which). These receptors all stem from an older woman who had recovered from COVID-19.

The rearrangement joins TRBV27 to TRBJ2-2, with 7 positions matching TRBD1. Germline CDR1 and CDR2: MNHEY and SMNVEV (reference sequence). This CDR3 region has 16 residues. The junction had 6 bases not matched to a gene; V was cut back by 3 bases and J by 2 bases. For the CDR3, the DNA is TGTGCCAGCAGTTTTTTTAGGGGGCAAAACACCGGGGAGCTGTTTTTT. It codes for CASSFFRGQNTGELFF.

The V call is TRBV11-3, the J call TRBJ1-1; no reliable D call. The CDR3 is made up of 15 amino acids. Germline CDR1 is SGHNT and CDR2 is YENEEA. Trimming took 5 bases from V and 3 from J, leaving 16 bases between them. As DNA, the CDR3 is TGTGCCAGCAGCCCAACAGCCGGCAGAGACACTGAAGCTTTCTTT. Its translation: CASSPTAGRDTEAFF.

This clone was seen a handful of times. The chain joins TRBV2 to TRBJ2-1; D is possibly TRBD2 (5 bases). Trimming took off 6 bases at V and 7 bases at J, with 13 bases between the two ends. Germline assignment: CDR1 SNHLY and CDR2 FYNNEI. The CDR3 totals 13 residues. CDR3 coding DNA: TGTGCCAGCAGCGGGGTCGTGGGGAATGAGCAGTTCTTC. Protein sequence: CASSGVVGNEQFF.

V usage is TRBV2 and J usage is TRBJ2-7, with 9 bases that match TRBD2. This CDR3 contains 15 residues. Germline CDR1 reads SNHLY; CDR2 reads FYNNEI. V lost 4 bases, J lost 0 bases, and 4 bases stayed unmatched. CDR3 protein: CASSGSGGTSYEQYF. The CDR3 DNA reads as TGTGCCAGCAGTGGGAGCGGGGGGACCTCCTACGAGCAGTACTTC.

The chain couples TRBV9 to TRBJ1-6; weak D call: TRBD1 (6 bases). Germline V lookup: CDR1 SGDLS, CDR2 YYNGEE. Trimming removed 4 bases at V and 6 bases at J, with 11 bases between. The CDR3 is made up of 14 amino acids. The CDR3 nucleotides are TGTGCCAGCAGCACGCGGACAGCTAATTCACCCCTCCACTTT. Translation: CASSTRTANSPLHF.

The chain uses TRBV7-2 and TRBJ1-6; 7 bases align to TRBD1. The CDR3 extends over 17 amino acids. The J segment lost 0 bases and the V segment lost 10 bases, leaving 12 bases of the junction unmatched. Germline CDR1 and CDR2: SGHTA and FQGNSA. The CDR3 reads CATKPGQISSYNSPLHF. In nucleotides, the CDR3 is TGTGCCACCAAACCGGGACAGATTAGCTCCTATAATTCACCCCTCCACTTT.

The chain employs TRBV19 and TRBJ2-2; 11 positions agree with TRBD2. Germline CDR1 and CDR2: LNHDA and SQIVND (reference sequence). The CDR3 is made up of 14 amino acids. V lost 10 bases and J lost 4; bases outside the gene matches: 5. The CDR3 is CATDSGRATGELFF. The CDR3, as DNA: TGTGCCACAGATAGCGGGAGGGCCACCGGGGAGCTGTTTTTT.

The rearrangement joins TRBV5-8 to TRBJ2-2; 8 bases match TRBD1. CDR3 length: 15 amino acids. V gave up 7 bases and J gave up 1 base; unmatched junction bases: 6. Germline V gene sequence: CDR1 SGHTS, CDR2 YDEGEE. The CDR3 DNA reads TGTGCCAGCCCACAGGGGACAGGGAACACCGGGGAGCTGTTTTTT. Amino acid sequence: CASPQGTGNTGELFF. Drawing the rest from reference TRBV5-8 and TRBJ2-2, the complete variable domain is EAGVTQSPTHLIKTRGQQATLRCSPISGHTSVYWYQQALGLGLQFLLWYDEGEERNRGNFPPRFSGRQFPNYSSELNVNALELEDSALYLCASPQGTGNTGELFFGEGSRLTVL.

The rearrangement links TRBV18 to TRBJ2-5, with TRBD1 matching 9 bases. The ends lost 5 bases at V and 4 bases at J; junction bases unmatched: 5. Germline V lookup: CDR1 KGHSH, CDR2 LQKENI. CDR3 size: 14 residues. In nucleotides, the CDR3 is TGTGCCAGCTCAAAGGGACAGGGAAGAGAGACCCAGTACTTC. Protein: CASSKGQGRETQYF.

The rearrangement uses TRBV4-1 and TRBJ1-5; D remains ambiguous. This CDR3 spans 16 amino acids. CDR1 and CDR2 from the germline V gene are MGHRA and YSYEKL. Trimming removed 4 bases at V and 5 bases at J, with 18 bases between. This CDR3 reads CASSPVGLGGYQPQHF. The DNA for the CDR3 is TGCGCCAGCAGCCCCGTCGGACTGGGTGGGTATCAGCCCCAGCATTTT.

The J gene is TRBJ1-6, the V gene TRBV25-1, with 9 bases matching TRBD1. The V gene end was trimmed by 3 bases and the J gene end by 10 bases; junction bases not matched to a gene: 13. Germline V CDR1 and CDR2: MGHDK, SYGVNS. The CDR3 spans 17 residues. CDR3 sequence reads: CASSDFPGQGASSPLHF. The CDR3 nucleotides read TGTGCCAGCAGTGACTTCCCGGGACAGGGAGCGAGCTCACCCCTCCACTTT.

The rearrangement joins TRBV9 to TRBJ2-7; 7 bases align to TRBD2. The CDR3 contains 16 residues. Germline CDR1 and CDR2: SGDLS and YYNGEE. V lost 2 bases to trimming and J lost 6 bases; unmatched junction nucleotides: 14. The CDR3 region has the DNA TGTGCCAGCAGCGTGGGCGGGAGAGGAATTTCCGGCGAGCAGTACTTC. It codes for CASSVGGRGISGEQYF.

V usage is TRBV18 and J usage is TRBJ2-6; D unresolved. From germline, CDR1 is KGHSH and CDR2 LQKENI. Between the trimmed V and J ends, which lost 0 bases and 0 bases, there was a span of 6 bases. The CDR3 totals 16 residues. CDR3 protein: CASSPPFVSGANVLTF. As DNA, the CDR3 is TGTGCCAGCTCACCACCGTTCGTCTCTGGGGCCAACGTCCTGACTTTC.

V usage is TRBV10-3 and J usage is TRBJ1-4; D unresolved. The CDR3 is 13 residues long. Between the trimmed V and J ends, which lost 0 bases and 4 bases, there was a span of 3 bases. Germline assignment: CDR1 ENHRY and CDR2 SYGVKD. This chain's CDR3 is CAISESINEKLFF. The CDR3 bases are TGTGCCATCAGTGAGTCTATTAATGAAAAACTGTTTTTT.